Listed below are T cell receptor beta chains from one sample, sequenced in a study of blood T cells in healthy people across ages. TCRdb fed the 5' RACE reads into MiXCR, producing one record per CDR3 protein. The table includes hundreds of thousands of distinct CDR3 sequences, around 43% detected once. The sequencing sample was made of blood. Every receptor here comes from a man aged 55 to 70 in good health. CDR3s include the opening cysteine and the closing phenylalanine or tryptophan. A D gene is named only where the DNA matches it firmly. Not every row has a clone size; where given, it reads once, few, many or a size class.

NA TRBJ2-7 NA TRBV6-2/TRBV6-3 TGTGCCAGCAATCAAAACCGGGACGGATACTACGAGCAGTACTTC CASNQNRDGYYEQYF
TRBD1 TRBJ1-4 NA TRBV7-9 TGTGCCAGCAGCTCATCAGGGGGCGGTGAAAAACTGTTTTTT CASSSSGGGEKLFF
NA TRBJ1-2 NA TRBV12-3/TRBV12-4 TGTGCCAGCACTTCGACAGACCACTATGGCTACACCTTC CASTSTDHYGYTF
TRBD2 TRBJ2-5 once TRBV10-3 TGTGCCATCAGTGTGGCGGGGGGCCAAGAGACCCAGTACTTC CAISVAGGQETQYF
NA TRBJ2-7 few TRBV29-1 TGCAGCGTTGAGGTACAGGGATTCTACGAGCAGTACTTC CSVEVQGFYEQYF
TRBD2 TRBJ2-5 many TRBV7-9 TGTGCCAGCAGCTCCCCCCGGCTAGCGGGGTCAGAGACCCAGTACTTC CASSSPRLAGSETQYF
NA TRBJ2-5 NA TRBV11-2 TGTGCCAGCAGCTTACGGCGAGGCTTCCAAGAGACCCAGTACTTC CASSLRRGFQETQYF
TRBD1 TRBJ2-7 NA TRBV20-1 TGCAGTGCCGAAGGGGGCGGAAGCTCCTACGAGCAGTACTTC CSAEGGGSSYEQYF
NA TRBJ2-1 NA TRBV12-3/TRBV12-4 TGTGCCAGCAGTTGGTCCATTCAAGAGACCCAGTTCTTC CASSWSIQETQFF
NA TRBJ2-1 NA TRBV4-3 TGCGCCAGCAGCTACCGGACTTCGGGGGAGCAGTTCTTC CASSYRTSGEQFF
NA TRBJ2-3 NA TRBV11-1 TGTGCCAGCAGCTTAAGGGAAGGTGGCAGGGACACAGATACGCAGTATTTT CASSLREGGRDTDTQYF
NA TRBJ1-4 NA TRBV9 TGTGCCAGCAGCGTAGGGGGGACCCCTAATGAAAAACTGTTTTTT CASSVGGTPNEKLFF
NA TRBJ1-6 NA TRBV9 TGTGCCAGCAGCGCACAGGGTCTTACCGATTCACCCCTCCACTTT CASSAQGLTDSPLHF
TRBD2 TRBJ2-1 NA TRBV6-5 TGTGCCACAGCGGGACTATCTCCCCATGAGCAGTTCTTC CATAGLSPHEQFF
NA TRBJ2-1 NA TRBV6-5 TGTGCCAGCAGCCCCCGGCGGGGGCAAGGCAATGAGCAGTTCTTC CASSPRRGQGNEQFF
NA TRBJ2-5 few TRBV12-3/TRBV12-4 TGTGCCAGCAGCCTGCAGGGGGGAATGGAAGAGACCCAGTACTTC CASSLQGGMEETQYF
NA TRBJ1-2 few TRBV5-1 TGCGCCAGCAGCCCGCAAGGGCTGGAGGGCTACACCTTC CASSPQGLEGYTF
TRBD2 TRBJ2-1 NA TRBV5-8 TGTGCCAGCAGCTTGGTGGTCGGGGGGGCGTATGAGCAGTTCTTC CASSLVVGGAYEQFF
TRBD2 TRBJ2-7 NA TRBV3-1 TGTGCCAGCAGCCCGGGACTAGCGGGGTTCGAGCAGTACTTC CASSPGLAGFEQYF